This T cell receptor (beta chain) emerged from a study of control samples from healthy donors and cancer patients. Sequencing was performed with immunoSEQ multiplex PCR; in TCRdb, only in-frame clones are kept and a portion is missing. The repertoire includes about 120,000 clones, roughly 92% of them detected once, and around 5.8% sits in the top ten. Germline V gives CDR1 LGHNA, CDR2 YNFKEQ. This CDR3 is 14 amino acids long. Trimming took 1 base from V and 5 from J, leaving 11 bases between them. Sequencing input: blood. The rearrangement uses TRBV4-2 and TRBJ2-5; D may be TRBD1 (5 bases). This TCR was recovered from a man younger than 35 in good health. For the CDR3, the DNA is TGTGCCAGCAGCCAAGTAAAAAGGGGTGAGACCCAGTACTTC. Translating gives CASSQVKRGETQYF.